Listed below are T cell receptor beta chains from one sample, sequenced in a study of blood T cell repertoires in COVID-19. TCRdb keeps only in-frame clones here, not all; method: immunoSEQ multiplex PCR. The data hold 310,000 or so clones, with 88% observed a single time. The sequencing sample was made of peripheral blood. These receptors came from a woman between 45 and 60 years old with active or convalescent COVID-19. Both conserved end residues are part of each CDR3. D genes are given only for firm matches. Size is omitted from some rows. Given values are once, few, many or a class for expanded clones.

TRBJ2-1 - - TRBV13 15 TGTGCCAGCAGCTTAGCATTGAAGGGAGTCAGTGAGCAGTTCTTC CASSLALKGVSEQFF
TRBJ1-1 - - TRBV7-3 14 TGTGCCAGCAGCCCAAGTCCGGGGGACACTGAAGCTTTCTTT CASSPSPGDTEAFF
TRBJ2-7 TRBD2 - TRBV9 17 TGTGCCAGCAGCGTAGGCCTGGGCGGGAGGGCAAACTACGAGCAGTACTTC CASSVGLGGRANYEQYF
TRBJ1-1 - - TRBV18 14 TGTGCCAGCTCACCGGGACTGCTGAACACTGAAGCTTTCTTT CASSPGLLNTEAFF
TRBJ1-5 TRBD1 - TRBV19 15 TGTGCCAGTAGTCCTCGAGGACAGGGTTATCAGCCCCAGCATTTT CASSPRGQGYQPQHF
TRBJ1-1 - - TRBV5-4 15 TGTGCCAGCAGCTTGGACAGGGTCGAGACCACTGAAGCTTTCTTT CASSLDRVETTEAFF
TRBJ1-1 - few TRBV5-4 14 TGTGCCAGCAGCTGGGGACACCTGAACACTGAAGCTTTCTTT CASSWGHLNTEAFF
TRBJ1-6 TRBD1 - TRBV3-1/TRBV3-2 14 TGTGCCAGCAGCGGTCGACAGGGTAATTCACCCCTCCACTTT CASSGRQGNSPLHF
TRBJ1-2 TRBD1 - TRBV7-8 14 TGTGCCAGCAGCCCGGGACAGGGGGCGAGTGGCTACACCTTC CASSPGQGASGYTF
TRBJ2-7 TRBD2 - TRBV27 15 TGTGCCAGCAGTTTATCTTCGGGAGGGCCTTACGAGCAGTACTTC CASSLSSGGPYEQYF
TRBJ2-2 TRBD1 - TRBV28 22 TGTGCCAGCACCTCAGTCGGGAAGACACCCTGGGATTACAGGGGGTCAACCGGGGAGCTGTTTTTT CASTSVGKTPWDYRGSTGELFF
TRBJ2-7 TRBD2 once TRBV5-5 15 TGTGCCAGCAGTACCCTAGCGGGGGCTCTGTACGAGCAGTACTTC CASSTLAGALYEQYF
TRBJ2-7 TRBD1 - TRBV5-5 14 TGTGCCAGCAGCTTGTCGGCAGGGGGATACGAGCAGTACTTC CASSLSAGGYEQYF
TRBJ2-7 - - TRBV6-5 14 TGTGCCAGCAGTTATACACGGCGGGACTACGAGCAGTACTTC CASSYTRRDYEQYF
TRBJ1-4 - - TRBV3-1/TRBV3-2 16 TGTGCCAGCAGCCAAGTTCGCGGGGGCGCTAATGAAAAACTGTTTTTT CASSQVRGGANEKLFF
TRBJ2-1 - - TRBV10-1 17 TGCGCCAGCAGTGAGGAGCAGCGGGCCCCAAAATACAATGAGCAGTTCTTC CASSEEQRAPKYNEQFF
TRBJ1-1 - - TRBV16 14 TGTGCCAGCAGCCGACAACACGCGAACACTGAAGCTTTCTTT CASSRQHANTEAFF
TRBJ2-4 TRBD2 - TRBV7-9 15 TGTGCCAGCAGCCACATTCCGGGAGGAGAAAACATTCAGTACTTC CASSHIPGGENIQYF
TRBJ2-1 TRBD2 - TRBV11-2 15 TGTGCCAGCAGCTTATATTATAGCGGGAGCCATGAGCAGTTCTTC CASSLYYSGSHEQFF
TRBJ2-1 - - TRBV4-1 15 TGCGCCAGCAGCCAAGAGCGGTTCTCCTACAATGAGCAGTTCTTC CASSQERFSYNEQFF
TRBJ1-6 - - TRBV6-2/TRBV6-3 19 TGTGCCAGCAGTGACGGGACTTCTAGGCCGAGCTCCTATAATTCACCCCTCCACTTT CASSDGTSRPSSYNSPLHF
TRBJ2-1 TRBD2 once TRBV7-2 15 TGTGCCAGCAGCTTGGGACTAATTAACTACAATGAGCAGTTCTTC CASSLGLINYNEQFF
TRBJ2-2 - - TRBV5-6 15 TGTGCCAGCAGCTTGCAGATCGCGAACACCGGGGAGCTGTTTTTT CASSLQIANTGELFF
TRBJ1-1 - - TRBV5-1 14 TGCGCCAGCAGCCCAGGGCCTGAGAACACTGAAGCTTTCTTT CASSPGPENTEAFF